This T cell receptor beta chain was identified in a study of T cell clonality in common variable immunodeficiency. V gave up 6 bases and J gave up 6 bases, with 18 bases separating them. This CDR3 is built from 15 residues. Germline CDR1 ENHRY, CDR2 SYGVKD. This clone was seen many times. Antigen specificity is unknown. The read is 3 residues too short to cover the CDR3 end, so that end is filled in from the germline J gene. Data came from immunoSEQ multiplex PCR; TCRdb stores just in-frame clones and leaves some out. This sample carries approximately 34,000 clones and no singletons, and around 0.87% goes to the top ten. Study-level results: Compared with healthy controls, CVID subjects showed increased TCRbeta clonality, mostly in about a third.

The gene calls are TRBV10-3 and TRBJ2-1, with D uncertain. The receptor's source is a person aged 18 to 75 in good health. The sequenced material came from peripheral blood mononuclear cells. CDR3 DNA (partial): TGTGCCATCAGGGATTTTACACCCACGGGCAATGAG. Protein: CAIRDFTPTGNE. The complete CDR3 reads CAIRDFTPTGNEQFF.